The 27 T cell receptor beta chains given below trace back to one sample, sequenced in a study of blood T cell repertoires in COVID-19. TCRdb's table, derived via immunoSEQ multiplex PCR, lists solely in-frame clones and lacks some. The sample carries roughly 190,000 clones, more than 75% recorded once. The material sequenced was peripheral blood. Every receptor here comes from a human donor in a cohort sampled during active COVID-19.

The chain couples TRBV29-1 to TRBJ2-2; tentatively, D is TRBD1 (5 bases). CDR1 is SQVTM, CDR2 ANQGSEA, per germline. V shed 6 bases and J shed 6 bases, with 8 bases lying between them. The CDR3 runs to 11 residues. The CDR3 DNA follows: TGCAGCGTCGGACACGCCGGGGAGCTGTTTTTT. Translating it yields CSVGHAGELFF.

This clone showed up just a few times. V usage is TRBV19 and J usage is TRBJ2-7; 8 nucleotides agree with TRBD2. Germline V gene sequence: CDR1 LNHDA, CDR2 SQIVND (reference sequence). The ends lost 1 base at V and 4 bases at J; junction bases unmatched: 3. CDR3 length: 14 amino acids. The CDR3 spells CASSIVAGNYEQYF. The CDR3 DNA follows: TGTGCCAGTAGTATAGTAGCGGGAAATTACGAGCAGTACTTC.

This chain links TRBV6-6 with TRBJ2-1; the match to TRBD1 covers 9 bases. This CDR3 contains 14 residues. After removal of 5 bases from V and 7 bases from J, the junction contained 6 bases not matched to a gene. CDR1 and CDR2 from the germline V gene are MNHNY and SVGAGI (reference sequence). The CDR3 is CASSGRDRENEQFF. CDR3 in DNA: TGTGCCAGCAGTGGCCGGGACAGGGAGAATGAGCAGTTCTTC.

This chain uses TRBV7-9 with TRBJ2-7; TRBD2 agrees at 7 bases. Germline CDR1 SEHNR, CDR2 FQNEAQ (reference sequence). The CDR3 sequence is 11 residues long. Losses at the gene ends were 5 bases for V and 7 bases for J; bases not matched to a gene: 2. CDR3 DNA: TGTGCCAGCAGCCCGGGGGGAGAGCAGTACTTC. Amino acid sequence: CASSPGGEQYF.

The rearrangement links TRBV29-1 to TRBJ2-7; D is possibly TRBD2 (5 bases). Germline CDR1 reads SQVTM; CDR2 reads ANQGSEA. Trimming left V 0 bases short and J 4 bases short, with 10 bases between. This CDR3 is built from 13 residues. CDR3 amino acids: CSVEDGDSYEQYF. The CDR3 nucleotides are TGCAGCGTTGAAGACGGGGATTCTTACGAGCAGTACTTC.

V usage is TRBV2 and J usage is TRBJ2-7, with D maybe TRBD1 (6 bases). The germline V gene encodes CDR1 SNHLY and CDR2 FYNNEI. V was shortened by 3 bases and J by 4 bases, with 16 bases between the two germline ends. The CDR3 is 15 residues long. In DNA form, the CDR3 reads TGTGCCAGCAGTGACCCAATAAAACAGGGATACGAGCAGTACTTC. It translates to CASSDPIKQGYEQYF.

This chain links TRBV2 with TRBJ1-6, with 7 bases lining up with TRBD1. This CDR3 comprises 15 residues. Germline V CDR1 and CDR2: SNHLY, FYNNEI. With 4 bases clipped from V and 10 bases from J, the junction kept 10 bases outside the gene matches. The CDR3 sequence: CASSAQQGKGSPLHF. The CDR3 DNA sequence: TGTGCCAGCAGTGCGCAACAGGGGAAAGGATCACCCCTCCACTTT.

The rearrangement links TRBV27 to TRBJ2-2; the match to TRBD2 covers 13 bases. This CDR3 has 16 amino acids. Per germline, CDR1 MNHEY and CDR2 SMNVEV (reference sequence). The trim removed 5 bases at V and 2 bases at J, leaving 2 bases unmatched. The CDR3 is CASSAGLAGNTGELFF. Written as DNA, the CDR3 is TGTGCCAGCAGTGCGGGACTAGCGGGAAACACCGGGGAGCTGTTTTTT.

In its sample, this clone was seen a few times. The chain links TRBV2 to TRBJ2-5; D possibly corresponds to TRBD2 (7 bases). Trimming cost V 4 bases and J 5 bases, with 17 bases left between them. Germline CDR1 reads SNHLY; CDR2 reads FYNNEI. The CDR3 has 15 amino acids. CDR3: CASSASGGRGETQYF. DNA of the CDR3: TGTGCCAGCAGTGCTTCGGGGGGCCGAGGTGAGACCCAGTACTTC.

The V and J genes are TRBV9 and TRBJ2-4, with 8 bases aligning to TRBD1. The V gene's germline CDR1 is SGDLS and CDR2 YYNGEE. The trim removed 3 bases at V and 6 bases at J, leaving 8 bases unmatched. The CDR3 runs to 15 residues. CDR3 in amino acids: CASSADGGQGNIQYF. The CDR3 DNA reads as TGTGCCAGCAGCGCCGATGGTGGACAGGGAAACATTCAGTACTTC.

The V call is TRBV10-3, the J call TRBJ1-3, with 10 bases fitting TRBD1. Germline values: CDR1 ENHRY, CDR2 SYGVKD. V gave up 2 bases and J gave up 7 bases; unmatched junction bases: 5. CDR3 length equals 15 residues. The CDR3 protein is CAISEPDRGDNTIYF. The CDR3, as DNA: TGTGCCATCAGTGAGCCGGACAGGGGGGATAACACCATATATTTT.

The chain carries TRBV4-3 and TRBJ1-4, with 7 bases aligning to TRBD1. The J segment lost 8 bases and the V segment lost 4 bases, leaving 4 bases of the junction unmatched. CDR1 LGHNA and CDR2 YSLEER come from the germline V gene. The CDR3 extends over 13 amino acids. DNA of the CDR3: TGCGCCAGCAGCCGACAGGGAAACGAAAAACTGTTTTTT. It is translated as CASSRQGNEKLFF.

This clone has only one observation. The chain recombines TRBV29-1 with TRBJ1-4, with 8 nucleotides matching TRBD1. Germline V lookup: CDR1 SQVTM, CDR2 ANQGSEA. The CDR3 is made up of 12 amino acids. Trimming took 6 bases from V and 5 from J; bases not matched to a gene: 2. The CDR3 region has the DNA TGCAGCGTACAGGGGGAGAATGAAAAACTGTTTTTT. The encoded protein is CSVQGENEKLFF.

The V call is TRBV28, the J call TRBJ2-2; D is perhaps TRBD1 (6 bases). The CDR3 extends over 15 amino acids. Germline V lookup: CDR1 MDHEN, CDR2 SYDVKM. Between the trimmed V and J ends, which lost 7 bases and 0 bases, there was a span of 12 bases. The CDR3, as DNA: TGTGCCAGCACCTCGGGACAAACGAACACCGGGGAGCTGTTTTTT. Its translation is CASTSGQTNTGELFF.

The rearrangement joins TRBV4-3 to TRBJ1-3; the D is unclear. The CDR3 loop spans 14 amino acids. V was trimmed by 0 bases and J by 5 bases, leaving 8 bases between them. The germline V gene encodes CDR1 LGHNA and CDR2 YSLEER. CDR3 nucleotide sequence: TGCGCCAGCAGCCAAGATTCGGGGAGAAACACCATATATTTT. Its translation: CASSQDSGRNTIYF.

The chain links TRBV6-5 to TRBJ1-2; TRBD1 aligns across 10 bases. Per the germline V gene, CDR1 is MNHEY and CDR2 is SVGAGI. The CDR3 consists of 14 residues. V gave up 6 bases and J gave up 4 bases; unmatched junction bases: 5. The CDR3 nucleotides are TGTGCCAGCAGCTGGACAGGGGGGAGCTATGGCTACACCTTC. It is translated as CASSWTGGSYGYTF.

The V gene is TRBV6-5, the J gene TRBJ2-7; D might be TRBD1 (6 bases). Germline assignment: CDR1 MNHEY and CDR2 SVGAGI. The germline V and J ends were trimmed by 0 bases and 7 bases, with 10 bases remaining between them. This CDR3 has 13 residues. The CDR3 coding sequence is TGTGCCAGCAGTTACTCGCAAGGGGGTGAGCAGTACTTC. This translates into CASSYSQGGEQYF.

The chain employs TRBV6-5 and TRBJ2-1, with unresolved D. Germline CDR1 and CDR2: MNHEY and SVGAGI. The CDR3 length is 14 residues. Between the trimmed V and J ends, which lost 5 bases and 8 bases, there was a span of 16 bases. The CDR3 sequence: CASSTSDLSDEQFF. The CDR3 DNA follows: TGTGCCAGCAGTACCTCCGACTTGTCCGATGAGCAGTTCTTC.

This sequence joins TRBV4-2 and TRBJ2-3; 12 nucleotides agree with TRBD2. This CDR3 region has 13 residues. The germline V gene has CDR1 LGHNA and CDR2 YNFKEQ. The trim removed 1 base at V and 14 bases at J, leaving 4 bases unmatched. This chain's CDR3 is CASSQAGLAGWYF. The CDR3 DNA sequence: TGTGCCAGCAGCCAAGCGGGACTAGCGGGCTGGTATTTT.

The chain couples TRBV4-1 to TRBJ1-1; no firm D call. Between the trimmed V and J ends, which lost 4 bases and 7 bases, there was a span of 10 bases. CDR1 MGHRA and CDR2 YSYEKL come from the germline V gene. The CDR3 spans 12 residues. The CDR3 spells CASSLNGGEAFF. CDR3 DNA sequence: TGCGCCAGCAGCCTGAATGGCGGTGAAGCTTTCTTT.

The chain links TRBV20-1 to TRBJ2-1; 9 bases line up with TRBD2. Germline trimming cut 3 bases from V and 9 bases from J; bases unmatched to any gene: 9. Per the germline V gene, CDR1 is DFQATT and CDR2 is SNEGSKA (reference sequence). The length of the CDR3 is 14 residues. The DNA for the CDR3 is TGCAGTGCTAGTCATAGCGGGAGACGCGTTGAGCAGTTCTTC. Encoded protein: CSASHSGRRVEQFF.

This chain links TRBV6-5 with TRBJ2-7, with 7 bases matching TRBD1. Germline values: CDR1 MNHEY, CDR2 SVGAGI. V dropped 7 bases and J dropped 4; count of bases not matched to a gene: 13. The CDR3 runs to 15 residues. The DNA of the CDR3 is TGTGCCAGCATCCAAGGGGGCACAGTTGCATACGAGCAGTACTTC. Translation: CASIQGGTVAYEQYF.

The chain joins TRBV13 to TRBJ2-5, with D perhaps TRBD1 (5 bases). Germline-derived CDR1 and CDR2 are PRHDT and FYEKMQ (reference sequence). V lost 5 bases, J lost 1 base, and 11 bases lay in between. The CDR3 covers 14 residues. CDR3 DNA sequence: TGTGCCAGCAGCCTGGGGCGGCTCCAAGAGACCCAGTACTTC. This codes for CASSLGRLQETQYF.

The chain is built from TRBV6-2 or TRBV6-3 and TRBJ2-3, with TRBD2 matching 13 bases. V shed 5 bases, J shed 3 bases, and the junction held 2 bases outside the gene matches. The CDR3 runs 15 residues. CDR1 and CDR2 from the germline V gene are MNHEY and SVGEGT. The CDR3 protein is CASSRTSGGTDTQYF. For the CDR3, the DNA is TGTGCCAGCAGTCGGACTAGCGGGGGTACAGATACGCAGTATTTT.

Concerning this clone: Different DNA sequences within this sample yield the same CDR3. This chain uses TRBV6-5 with TRBJ1-5; possible D gene TRBD1, 6 bases. The CDR3 runs 14 residues. With 3 bases removed from V and 5 bases from J, the gap between germline ends came to 11 bases. CDR1 and CDR2 (germline): MNHEY, SVGAGI. This CDR3 is CASSYTGGDQPQHF. The CDR3 region has the DNA TGTGCCAGCAGTTATACGGGGGGCGATCAGCCCCAGCATTTT.

V gene TRBV11-1 combines with J gene TRBJ2-1; the D is unclear. CDR1 is SGHAT and CDR2 is FQDESV in the germline V gene (reference sequence). The CDR3 totals 12 residues. V dropped 4 bases and J dropped 9 bases, with 10 bases sitting between them. The chain's CDR3 is CASSSGFGEQFF. CDR3 nucleotides: TGTGCCAGCAGCTCCGGTTTCGGTGAGCAGTTCTTC.

This clone occurred once. The chain's CDR3 is CRAAGVSYNSPLHF. The CDR3 nucleotides are TGTCGGGCAGCAGGGGTCTCCTATAATTCACCCCTCCACTTT. This rearrangement joins TRBV21-1 to TRBJ1-6; TRBD1, the D gene given by the table, was not confirmed from the DNA. TRBV21-1 is listed as a pseudogene. The CDR3 contains 14 residues.